The 29 T cell receptor beta chains in this list originate from one sample, sequenced in a study of prognosis after radiotherapy for stage I lung cancer. The authors amplified TCR beta CDR3 from genomic DNA using two-round multiplex PCR. Each TRBV and TRBJ gene had its own primer in the first PCR round. MiXCR was run by TCRdb on the multiplex PCR reads, yielding one entry per CDR3 protein. Of under 75,000 distinct CDR3 sequences detected, 26% appear once; the ten largest clones hold under 10%. This specimen was PBMCs, taken before or after stereotactic body radiation therapy (not recorded which). All receptors derive from a donor over 45 with non-small cell lung cancer.

This clonotype showed up many times. The V and J genes are TRBV19 and TRBJ1-1, with D perhaps TRBD1 (6 bases). V lost 6 bases, J lost 1 base, and 12 bases lay in between. The CDR3 loop spans 14 amino acids. Looked up from germline, CDR1 is LNHDA and CDR2 is SQIVND (reference sequence). In DNA form, the CDR3 reads TGTGCCAGTAGCCAACTACAGGGGAACACTGAAGCTTTCTTT. As protein: CASSQLQGNTEAFF.

This clonotype showed up many times. V is TRBV6-1 and J is TRBJ2-1, with no clear D. With 6 bases removed from V and 8 bases from J, the gap between germline ends came to 11 bases. The germline V gene encodes CDR1 MNHNS and CDR2 SASEGT. CDR3 length: 12 amino acids. The CDR3 bases are TGTGCCAGCAGCTCACGACGAGATGAGCAGTTCTTC. It encodes CASSSRRDEQFF.

The CDR3, as DNA: TGTGCCAGCAGCCCCAACAGGGGGAAAGGCACAGATACGCAGTATTTT. Encoded protein: CASSPNRGKGTDTQYF. J is TRBJ2-3 and V is TRBV19, with 8 bases aligning to TRBD1. Per germline, CDR1 LNHDA and CDR2 SQIVND (reference sequence). With V trimmed by 9 bases and J by 1 base, 12 bases remained unmatched. The length of the CDR3 is 16 residues.

This clonotype was observed at least ten times. The gene calls are TRBV11-3 and TRBJ2-1; either TRBD1 or TRBD2 may supply D (5 bases each). CDR3 length equals 15 residues. Germline V gene data show CDR1 as SGHNT and CDR2 as YENEEA. The V end lost 1 base, the J end lost 7 bases, and 14 bases lay between the germline ends. CDR3 loop: CASSLGQGEGNEQFF. CDR3 bases: TGTGCCAGCAGCTTAGGCCAGGGAGAAGGTAATGAGCAGTTCTTC.

On this clonotype: Only one base separates this from a far larger clonotype, so it likely reflects a read error. The rearrangement joins TRBV10-3 to TRBJ2-7, with D tentatively TRBD1 (6 bases). TRBJ2-1 matches the DNA end more closely, so the J call is doubtful. The CDR3 runs 15 residues. Germline V CDR1 and CDR2: ENHRY, SYGVKD. The DNA for the CDR3 is TGTGCCATCAGTTTATGGACAGCTTCCTACAATGAGCAGTTCTTC. Its translation: CAISLWTASYNEQFF.

In this sample, this clonotype turned up many times. This CDR3 reads CASREIGFSDTQYF. The CDR3 DNA is TGTGCCAGCAGGGAGATAGGGTTTTCAGATACGCAGTATTTT. The rearrangement links TRBV12-3 or TRBV12-4 to TRBJ2-3, with D unclear. The CDR3 extends over 14 amino acids. V was pared by 6 bases and J by 4 bases, with 14 bases between.

This clonotype occurred once. Since a far larger clone is one base different, this is likely a read error. V is TRBV6-2 or TRBV6-3 and J is TRBJ2-3; 13 bases are shared with TRBD2. Germline assignment: CDR1 MNHEY and CDR2 SVGEGT. CDR3 size: 16 residues. V trimming: 6 bases; J trimming: 7 bases; junction bases outside the gene matches: 10. The CDR3 region is CASSELAGGRAYTQYF. The CDR3 nucleotides read TGTGCCAGCAGCGAACTAGCGGGGGGGCGCGCATATACGCAGTATTTT.

This clonotype was counted at least ten times. The CDR3 spells CSVEDLGGRYGYTF. The CDR3 DNA follows: TGCAGCGTTGAAGATCTGGGGGGCCGCTATGGCTACACCTTC. This sequence joins TRBV29-1 and TRBJ1-2; D might be TRBD1 (6 bases). The CDR3 contains 14 residues. Germline V gene sequence: CDR1 SQVTM, CDR2 ANQGSEA. Trimming pared 0 bases from V and 4 bases from J, leaving 12 bases between.

Regarding this clonotype: A read error may account for a junction end that differs from germline. Here the CDR3 reads CASSYSRGQTLYGQYF. For the CDR3, the DNA is TGTGCCAGCAGTTACTCTCGGGGGCAGACGCTCTACGGGCAGTACTTC. The chain links TRBV6-9 to TRBJ2-7; either TRBD1 or TRBD2 may supply D (6 bases each). The CDR3 spans 16 residues. The V gene's germline CDR1 is MNHGY and CDR2 SVAAGI.

Note on this clonotype: A read error is the likely source, as a far larger clone sits one nucleotide away. The chain recombines TRBV6-9 with TRBJ2-1; 11 bases match TRBD1. The CDR3 runs 16 residues. Germline CDR1 is MNHGY and CDR2 is SVAAGI. The junction had 7 bases not matched to a gene; V was cut back by 2 bases and J by 7 bases. The DNA of the CDR3 is TGTGCCAGCAGTTATAGAAGGACAGGGGGCGGGAATGAGCAGTTCTTC. This codes for CASSYRRTGGGNEQFF.

This clonotype was observed at least ten times. The V gene is TRBV5-1, the J gene TRBJ2-1; TRBD1 or TRBD2 may be the D gene (7 bases each). This CDR3 has 15 residues. V lost 7 bases and J 6 bases, leaving 20 bases between the germline ends. CDR1 is SGHRS, CDR2 YFSETQ, per germline. The CDR3 DNA follows: TGCGCCAGCGCCAGCGGGACAGCCGCCAGCAATGAGCAGTTCTTC. As protein: CASASGTAASNEQFF.

The chain uses TRBV6-2 or TRBV6-3 and TRBJ1-6; D might be TRBD1 (5 bases). V was pared by 10 bases and J by 8 bases, with 15 bases between. Germline assignment: CDR1 MNHEY and CDR2 SVGEGT. The CDR3 spans 13 residues. For the CDR3, the DNA is TGTGCCATCACCTGGATGGGGGATTCACCCCTCCACTTT. Its translation: CAITWMGDSPLHF.

Comment on this clonotype: Since a far larger clone is one base different, this is likely a read error. The rearrangement links TRBV6-4 to TRBJ1-2; D gene uncertain. The CDR3 sequence is 14 residues long. Per the germline V gene, CDR1 is MRHNA and CDR2 is SNTAGT. Trimming pared 4 bases from V and 7 bases from J, leaving 16 bases between. The chain's CDR3 is CASSATLTVSGYTF. The CDR3 region has the DNA TGTGCCAGCAGTGCAACTCTGACTGTGAGTGGCTACACCTTC.

In this sample, this clonotype turned up many times. This chain connects TRBV7-9 to TRBJ1-1; D might be TRBD1 (5 bases). The V gene's germline CDR1 is SEHNR and CDR2 FQNEAQ (reference sequence). CDR3 size: 14 residues. V gave up 5 bases and J gave up 4 bases, with 14 bases separating them. The CDR3 coding sequence is TGTGCCAGCAGCCTGACAGTAGCGGGCACTGAAGCTTTCTTT. Encoded protein: CASSLTVAGTEAFF.

To note about this clonotype: A read error may be the cause here, since a much bigger clone is one base away. This chain joins TRBV4-3 and TRBJ2-3, with TRBD2 identical over 8 bases. Germline V gives CDR1 LGHNA, CDR2 YSLEER. CDR3 length: 17 amino acids. Germline trimming cut 7 bases from V and 3 bases from J; bases unmatched to any gene: 15. CDR3 in DNA: TGCGCCAGCATCCCGTCTCCAGCGGGGGCCAGGACAGATACGCAGTATTTT. Protein sequence: CASIPSPAGARTDTQYF.

This clonotype was detected ten times or more. The chain is built from TRBV7-8 and TRBJ1-1, with TRBD1 as a possible D gene (6 bases). V shed 0 bases and J shed 8 bases, with 7 bases lying between them. The CDR3 has 12 amino acids. In germline, CDR1 is SGHVS, CDR2 FQNEAQ. The CDR3 bases are TGTGCCAGCAGCTTAGCCGACAGGGAAGCTTTCTTT. This sequence encodes CASSLADREAFF.

The gene calls are TRBV4-2 and TRBJ2-3; a weak D match, TRBD1 (6 bases). Trimming shortened V by 0 bases and J by 5 bases, and 15 bases separated the two germline ends. Germline V gene data show CDR1 as LGHNA and CDR2 as YNFKEQ. This CDR3 has 16 residues. For the CDR3, the DNA is TGTGCCAGCAGCCAAGAGGGCCCCCCAGGGGAAGATACGCAGTATTTT. It specifies CASSQEGPPGEDTQYF.

In the case of this clonotype: It differs at one base from a far larger clone, so likely a read error. This CDR3 fails to terminate in the conserved phenylalanine or tryptophan, so it likely reflects a read error. This chain links TRBV6-9 with TRBJ1-4; no definite D call. Per the germline V gene, CDR1 is MNHGY and CDR2 is SVAAGI. The CDR3 has 14 residues. V was cut by 3 bases and J by 5 bases, with 10 bases left in between. CDR3 residues: CASSYSERNEKLFL. In DNA, the CDR3 is TGTGCCAGCAGTTACTCAGAACGGAATGAAAAACTGTTTTTG.

In this sample, this clonotype turned up many times. The CDR3 protein is CASSGTSSDTQYF. Here the CDR3 DNA reads TGTGCCAGCAGCGGGACTAGCTCAGATACGCAGTATTTT. The J gene is TRBJ2-3, the V gene TRBV9; 8 nucleotides line up with TRBD2. The germline gives CDR1 SGDLS, CDR2 YYNGEE. After removal of 3 bases from V and 4 bases from J, the junction contained 1 base not matched to a gene. The CDR3 totals 13 residues.

Note on this clonotype: A read error may explain this, as a much larger clone is one base away. The chain links TRBV7-8 to TRBJ1-1; the D gene is possibly TRBD1 (5 bases). This CDR3 has 16 residues. The germline gives CDR1 SGHVS, CDR2 FQNEAQ. The V and J ends lost 5 bases and 0 bases respectively, with 16 bases between them. CDR3 DNA: TGTGCCAGCAGCCCCAGGGAGGATGGACTGAACACTGAAGCTTTCTTT. It translates to CASSPREDGLNTEAFF.

This clonotype has a handful of counts. This may stem from a read error, because a much larger clone lies one nucleotide away. The rearrangement uses TRBV20-1 and TRBJ1-5, with D unclear. V gave up 4 bases and J gave up 0 bases, with 10 bases separating them. CDR1 is DFQATT and CDR2 is SNEGSKA in the germline V gene (reference sequence). The CDR3 is made up of 14 amino acids. The CDR3 sequence is CSANWGDSNQPQHF. The CDR3 DNA is TGCAGTGCTAATTGGGGAGATAGCAATCAGCCCCAGCATTTT.

At least ten counts were recorded for this clonotype. The V call is TRBV9, the J call TRBJ1-4; D unresolved. Trimming left V 3 bases short and J 2 bases short, with 23 bases between. The CDR3 is 19 residues long. Per germline, CDR1 SGDLS and CDR2 YYNGEE. CDR3 nucleotides: TGTGCCAGCAGCGCCCTAGATCCGGGCCGCGCGGATACTAATGAAAAACTGTTTTTT. Translating gives CASSALDPGRADTNEKLFF.

The sample holds many counts of this clonotype. The chain carries TRBV7-2 and TRBJ2-3; D is undetermined. Per the germline V gene, CDR1 is SGHTA and CDR2 is FQGNSA. This CDR3 is 11 amino acids long. V was shortened by 4 bases and J by 7 bases, with 6 bases between the two germline ends. CDR3 region: CASSYPNTQYF. The DNA of the CDR3 is TGTGCCAGCAGCTACCCCAATACGCAGTATTTT. The variable domain in full, completed from reference TRBV7-2 and TRBJ2-3, reads GAGVSQSPSNKVTEKGKDVELRCDPISGHTALYWYRQSLGQGLEFLIYFQGNSAPDKSGLPSDRFSAERTGGSVSTLTIQRTQQEDSAVYLCASSYPNTQYFGPGTRLTVL.

Many counts were recorded for this clonotype. DNA of the CDR3: TGTGCCAGCAGCCCCCCCGGGGTAGGCTATGGCTACACCTTC. Residues: CASSPPGVGYGYTF. The rearrangement uses TRBV9 and TRBJ1-2, with D unresolved. Trimming pared 4 bases from V and 4 bases from J, leaving 14 bases between. Germline CDR1 SGDLS, CDR2 YYNGEE. The CDR3 runs 14 residues.

The chain carries TRBV6-1 and TRBJ2-7, with TRBD2 as a possible D gene (5 bases). The CDR3 has 13 residues. The germline V gene has CDR1 MNHNS and CDR2 SASEGT. V lost 7 bases to trimming and J lost 2 bases, with 12 bases between them. The CDR3: CASIPGITYEQYF. The DNA for the CDR3 is TGTGCCAGCATTCCCGGGATCACCTACGAGCAGTACTTC.

Ten or more counts support this clonotype. One junction end disagrees with the germline gene, perhaps due to a read error. The chain links TRBV6-1 to TRBJ2-2; 8 bases align to TRBD2. The length of the CDR3 is 15 residues. Germline V gene data show CDR1 as MNHNS and CDR2 as SASEGT. CDR3 loop: CASREGTRVTGELFF. DNA for the CDR3: TGTGCCAGCAGGGAAGGGACTAGAGTCACCGGGGAGCTGTTTTTT.

The sample holds many counts of this clonotype. V usage is TRBV25-1 and J usage is TRBJ1-6, with a weak D call TRBD1 (6 bases). Trimming took off 8 bases at V and 9 bases at J, with 14 bases between the two ends. The CDR3 spans 13 residues. In germline, CDR1 is MGHDK, CDR2 SYGVNS. The CDR3 loop is CASSGGAGSPLHF. CDR3 nucleotides: TGTGCCAGCTCTGGGGGGGCCGGTTCACCCCTCCACTTT.

This clonotype has ten or more counts. In DNA, the CDR3 is TGTGCCAGCAGCACTAGTGTGTTGGGAAGCAATCAGCCCCAGCATTTT. It is translated as CASSTSVLGSNQPQHF. The V and J genes are TRBV7-8 and TRBJ1-5; no reliable D call. This CDR3 spans 16 amino acids. Germline V CDR1 and CDR2: SGHVS, FQNEAQ. The V end was cut by 5 bases, the J end by 1 base, with 15 bases between.

Only a few counts were recorded for this clonotype. A read error is the likely source, as a far larger clone sits one nucleotide away. Given the absence of the conserved phenylalanine or tryptophan at the CDR3 end, a read error is likely. The chain couples TRBV6-5 to TRBJ2-1; 10 bases are shared with TRBD2. V shed 2 bases and J 8 bases; nucleotides not matched to a gene: 6. Germline lookup yields CDR1 MNHEY and CDR2 SVGAGI. The CDR3 has 15 residues. The CDR3 protein is CASSYQAGGPDEQFL. CDR3 bases: TGTGCCAGCAGTTACCAAGCGGGGGGGCCCGATGAGCAGTTCTTA.